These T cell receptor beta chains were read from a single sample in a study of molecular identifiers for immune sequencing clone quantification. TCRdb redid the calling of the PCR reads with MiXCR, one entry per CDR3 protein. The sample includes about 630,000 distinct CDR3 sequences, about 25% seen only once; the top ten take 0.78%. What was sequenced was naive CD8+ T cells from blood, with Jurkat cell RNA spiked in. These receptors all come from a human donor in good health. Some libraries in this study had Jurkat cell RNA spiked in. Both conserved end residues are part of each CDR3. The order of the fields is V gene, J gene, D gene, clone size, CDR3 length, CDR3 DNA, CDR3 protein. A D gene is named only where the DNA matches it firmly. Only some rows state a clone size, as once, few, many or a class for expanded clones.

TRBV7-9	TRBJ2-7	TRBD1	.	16	TGTGCCAGCAGCGCTCCCGCGCCAGGGGGAATCCACGAGCAGTACTTC	CASSAPAPGGIHEQYF
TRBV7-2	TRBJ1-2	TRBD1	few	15	TGTGCCAGCAGTTACGAGGACAGGCACCGCTATGGCTACACCTTC	CASSYEDRHRYGYTF
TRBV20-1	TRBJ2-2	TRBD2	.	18	TGCAGTGCTACCCCCGGACTAGCGGGAGGCCCGAACCCCGGGGAGCTGTTTTTT	CSATPGLAGGPNPGELFF
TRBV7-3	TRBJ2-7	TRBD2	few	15	TGTGCCAGCAGCTTAGGTCTACGGGGGGACTACGAGCAGTACTTC	CASSLGLRGDYEQYF
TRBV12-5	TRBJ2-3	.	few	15	TGTGCTAGTGGTTTATCTTACGGGGGCACAGATACGCAGTATTTT	CASGLSYGGTDTQYF
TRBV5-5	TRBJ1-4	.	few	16	TGTGCCAGCAGCTTGAAGACCGATGGGACTAATGAAAAACTGTTTTTT	CASSLKTDGTNEKLFF
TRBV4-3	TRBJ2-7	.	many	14	TGCGCCAGCAGCCAAGAAAGGTTCGGGTACGAGCAGTACTTC	CASSQERFGYEQYF
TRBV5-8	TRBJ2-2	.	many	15	TGTGCCAGCAGCTTAAAACTAGCAAGGACCCGGGAGCTGTTTTTT	CASSLKLARTRELFF
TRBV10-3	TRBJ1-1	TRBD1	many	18	TGTGCCATCAGTGAGTCTGTTTTGGGACAGGGGCCCTACTCTGAAGCTTTCTTT	CAISESVLGQGPYSEAFF
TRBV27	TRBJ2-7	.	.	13	TGTGCCAGCAGTGCCTCTGGGCTTGCCGAGCAGTACTTC	CASSASGLAEQYF
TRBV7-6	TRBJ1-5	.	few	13	TGTGCCAGCAGTTACGGGACATCGCAGCCCCAGCATTTT	CASSYGTSQPQHF
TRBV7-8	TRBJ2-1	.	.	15	TGTGCCAGCAGCCCCTCGGGGGCCCTCTACAATGAGCAGTTCTTC	CASSPSGALYNEQFF
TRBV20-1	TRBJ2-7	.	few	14	TGCAGTGCTAGAGATGATCCAGGGACCCACGAGCAGTACTTC	CSARDDPGTHEQYF
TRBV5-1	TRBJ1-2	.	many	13	TGCGCCAGCAGCTTACCGGACAGACTTTACTACACCTTC	CASSLPDRLYYTF
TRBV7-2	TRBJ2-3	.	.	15	TGTGTCAGCAGCTTAGAGGGGAGAAGCACAGATACGCAGTATTTT	CVSSLEGRSTDTQYF
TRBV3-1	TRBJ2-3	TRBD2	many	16	TGTGCCAGCAGCCAAGATATGCTAGCGGACACAGATACGCAGTATTTT	CASSQDMLADTDTQYF
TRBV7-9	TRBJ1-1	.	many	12	TGTGCCAGCAGCTTAGACTACACTGAAGCTTTCTTT	CASSLDYTEAFF
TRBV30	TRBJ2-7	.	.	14	TGTGCCTGGAGTGGGACAGCGAGCTCCTTCGAGCAGTACTTC	CAWSGTASSFEQYF
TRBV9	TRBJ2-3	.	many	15	TGTGCCAGCAGCGTCGCGGTTGCTAGCACAGATACGCAGTATTTT	CASSVAVASTDTQYF
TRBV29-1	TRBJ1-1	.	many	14	TGCAGCGTTTTTGGTTTGGCAGGAGGGACTGAAGCTTTCTTT	CSVFGLAGGTEAFF
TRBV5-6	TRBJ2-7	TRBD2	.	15	TGTGCCAGCAGCTTCAGAGCGGGAGGTGTCTACGAGCAGTACTTC	CASSFRAGGVYEQYF
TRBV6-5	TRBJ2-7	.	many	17	TGTGCCAGCAGACCCCTACGGGGGCGGGAGCGGTCCTACGAGCAGTACTTC	CASRPLRGRERSYEQYF
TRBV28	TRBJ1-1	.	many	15	TGTGCCAGCAGTTTATTAGGCAGATCGAACACTGAAGCTTTCTTT	CASSLLGRSNTEAFF
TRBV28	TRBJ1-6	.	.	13	TGTGCCAGCAGTTCGGACTATAATTCACCCCTCCACTTT	CASSSDYNSPLHF
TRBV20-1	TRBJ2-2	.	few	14	TGCAGTGCCCTCTATGGGTGGGGGGCCGGGGAGCTGTTTTTT	CSALYGWGAGELFF
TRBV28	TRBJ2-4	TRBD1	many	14	TGTGCCAGCAGTTTCGGGGACAGGGGGGACATTCAGTACTTC	CASSFGDRGDIQYF
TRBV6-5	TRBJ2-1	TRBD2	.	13	TGTGCCAGCAGTTACCAGGGCGGGGGTGAGCAGTTCTTC	CASSYQGGGEQFF
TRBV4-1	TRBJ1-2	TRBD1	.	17	TGCGCCAGCAGCCAACCCCGACAGGGGGCAGCCGACTATGGCTACACCTTC	CASSQPRQGAADYGYTF
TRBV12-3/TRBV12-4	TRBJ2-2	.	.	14	TGTGCCAGCACCCCTGCCTTCTATGGCGGGGAGCTGTTTTTT	CASTPAFYGGELFF
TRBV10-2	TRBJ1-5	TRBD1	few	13	TGCGCCAGCACGGGACAGGTCAATCAGCCCCAGCATTTT	CASTGQVNQPQHF
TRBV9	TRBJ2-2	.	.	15	TGTGCCAGCAGCTGGGCAGGACCGAACACCGGGGAGCTGTTTTTT	CASSWAGPNTGELFF
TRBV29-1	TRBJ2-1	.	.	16	TGCAGCGTTGAACCTCAGGAGGGACAGAACAACAATGAGCAGTTCTTC	CSVEPQEGQNNNEQFF